Presented here are 32 T cell receptor beta chains from one specimen sequenced in a study of T cell responses to AZD1222 COVID-19 vaccine. The method was immunoSEQ multiplex PCR; TCRdb's version includes in-frame clones alone and lacks a portion of them. The sample gives about 130,000 clones, approximately 90% of which show up once; around 0.99% is in the top ten. The sample here was peripheral blood, taken 28 days after the second AZD1222 dose. The receptors come from an adult who received the AZD1222 COVID-19 vaccine.

The chain uses TRBV10-3 and TRBJ1-6; D gene ambiguous. V lost 4 bases and J lost 8, with 9 bases in between. Germline CDR1 is ENHRY and CDR2 is SYGVKD. The CDR3 sequence is 13 residues long. CDR3: CAISVEQYSPLHF. The CDR3 DNA reads TGTGCCATCAGTGTGGAGCAGTATTCACCCCTCCACTTT.

CDR3 region: CASSTSGRVNEQFF. The CDR3 nucleotides read TGTGCCAGTAGTACCAGCGGGAGAGTCAATGAGCAGTTCTTC. The rearrangement links TRBV19 to TRBJ2-1; 8 nucleotides line up with TRBD2. From germline, CDR1 is LNHDA and CDR2 SQIVND (reference sequence). This CDR3 is built from 14 residues. With 4 bases clipped from V and 6 bases from J, the junction kept 5 bases outside the gene matches.

V usage is TRBV18 and J usage is TRBJ1-5; 8 bases align to TRBD1. Losses at the gene ends were 6 bases for V and 4 bases for J; bases not matched to a gene: 14. This CDR3 has 17 amino acids. Germline V lookup: CDR1 KGHSH, CDR2 LQKENI. The CDR3 spells CASSPGQGFVLNQPQHF. The CDR3 DNA is TGTGCCAGCTCGCCCGGACAGGGTTTCGTTTTAAATCAGCCCCAGCATTTT.

This sequence joins TRBV5-4 and TRBJ2-7; TRBD1 might be the D (5 bases). CDR1 SGHNT and CDR2 YYREEE come from the germline V gene (reference sequence). The V end lost 2 bases, the J end lost 2 bases, and 11 bases lay between the germline ends. The CDR3 consists of 14 residues. CDR3 residues: CASSLSTGAYEQYF. The CDR3 nucleotides read TGTGCCAGCAGCTTATCAACAGGTGCCTACGAGCAGTACTTC.

V gene TRBV4-1 combines with J gene TRBJ2-4; possible D gene TRBD2, 7 bases. Germline values: CDR1 MGHRA, CDR2 YSYEKL. The ends were cut back, 5 bases at V and 8 bases at J, with 16 bases in the middle. The CDR3 is 14 amino acids. CDR3 nucleotides: TGCGCCAGCAGCTCGGAGGGGGGGCAGGACATTCAGTACTTC. This translates into CASSSEGGQDIQYF.

This clone has just a few counts. The chain uses TRBV19 and TRBJ2-4; D is ambiguous. The CDR3 loop spans 15 amino acids. The germline CDR1 and CDR2 sequences are LNHDA and SQIVND (reference sequence). V was trimmed by 4 bases and J by 1 base, leaving 11 bases between them. Written as DNA, the CDR3 is TGTGCCAGTAGTAATACCCTAAACGCCAAAAACATTCAGTACTTC. It yields the protein CASSNTLNAKNIQYF.

J is TRBJ2-7 and V is TRBV4-1, with 8 bases lining up with TRBD2. The germline V gene has CDR1 MGHRA and CDR2 YSYEKL. The J segment lost 4 bases and the V segment lost 5 bases, leaving 7 bases of the junction unmatched. CDR3 size: 14 residues. The CDR3 here is CASSAASGSYEQYF. The CDR3 nucleotides are TGCGCCAGCAGCGCGGCGAGCGGGAGTTACGAGCAGTACTTC.

V is TRBV7-3 and J is TRBJ2-2, with D unclear. The CDR3 covers 14 residues. V gave up 7 bases and J gave up 0 bases, with 9 bases separating them. CDR1 is SGHTA, CDR2 FQGTGA, per germline. The CDR3 is CASTSRPNTGELFF. The CDR3 DNA reads as TGTGCCAGCACCTCCAGGCCGAACACCGGGGAGCTGTTTTTT.

The V call is TRBV28, the J call TRBJ1-1, with no clear D. The germline V gene has CDR1 MDHEN and CDR2 SYDVKM. CDR3 length: 13 residues. Between the trimmed V and J ends, which lost 8 bases and 1 base, there was a span of 11 bases. The DNA for the CDR3 is TGTGCCAGCGTCCCGTCCCGGAACACTGAAGCTTTCTTT. It yields the protein CASVPSRNTEAFF.

The V and J genes are TRBV18 and TRBJ2-5; the match to TRBD1 covers 8 bases. The CDR3 contains 13 residues. With V trimmed by 5 bases and J by 4 bases, 3 bases remained unmatched. Germline V CDR1 and CDR2: KGHSH, LQKENI. For the CDR3, the DNA is TGTGCCAGCTCAATGGACAGGGCAGAGACCCAGTACTTC. Amino acids: CASSMDRAETQYF.

For the CDR3, the DNA is TGTGCCAGCAGCCCGGGACAGGGGGCCGGTAGTTACCACGAGCAGTACTTC. Translated: CASSPGQGAGSYHEQYF. The chain links TRBV5-4 to TRBJ2-7; TRBD1 agrees at 12 bases. This CDR3 comprises 17 residues. Germline CDR1 SGHNT, CDR2 YYREEE (reference sequence). With V trimmed by 4 bases and J by 5 bases, 13 bases remained unmatched. Drawing the rest from reference TRBV5-4 and TRBJ2-7, the complete variable domain is ETGVTQSPTHLIKTRGQQVTLRCSSQSGHNTVSWYQQALGQGPQFIFQYYREEENGRGNFPPRFSGLQFPNYSSELNVNALELDDSALYLCASSPGQGAGSYHEQYFGPGTRLTVT.

This chain links TRBV10-3 with TRBJ1-1, with D perhaps matching TRBD1 (5 bases). The CDR3 covers 12 residues. Germline V gives CDR1 ENHRY, CDR2 SYGVKD. V dropped 3 bases and J dropped 6 bases, with 8 bases sitting between them. DNA of the CDR3: TGTGCCATCAGTGATGTAGGGGCTGAAGCTTTCTTT. Its protein product is CAISDVGAEAFF.

The chain couples TRBV18 to TRBJ2-3, with D possibly TRBD1 on 5 matching bases. The CDR3 has 14 residues. The ends were cut back, 1 base at V and 2 bases at J, with 7 bases in the middle. In germline, CDR1 is KGHSH, CDR2 LQKENI. DNA for the CDR3: TGTGCCAGCTCACCACGACAGATCACAGATACGCAGTATTTT. Residues: CASSPRQITDTQYF.

The J gene is TRBJ2-2, the V gene TRBV4-1; 8 bases are a match to TRBD2. The CDR3 loop spans 16 amino acids. Germline V gene data show CDR1 as MGHRA and CDR2 as YSYEKL. Unmatched junction bases numbered 5, after V lost 0 bases and J lost 5 bases. CDR3 amino acids: CASSQEGAGVTGELFF. The CDR3 DNA sequence: TGCGCCAGCAGCCAAGAGGGAGCGGGAGTAACCGGGGAGCTGTTTTTT.

This clone was observed a few times. The chain links TRBV7-2 to TRBJ1-2, with D uncertain. The CDR3 sequence is 13 residues long. Trimming left V 4 bases short and J 8 bases short, with 14 bases between. Looked up from germline, CDR1 is SGHTA and CDR2 is FQGNSA. In DNA, the CDR3 is TGTGCCAGCAGCTCCCGGTCTGCTCAAGGCTACACCTTC. Translation: CASSSRSAQGYTF.

The chain uses TRBV9 and TRBJ1-2, with 9 bases fitting TRBD1. The CDR3 covers 14 residues. Germline assignment: CDR1 SGDLS and CDR2 YYNGEE. V trimming: 3 bases; J trimming: 8 bases; junction bases outside the gene matches: 8. The CDR3 here is CASSAQGAVKGYTF. The CDR3 DNA follows: TGTGCCAGCAGCGCACAGGGGGCGGTCAAAGGCTACACCTTC.

The V and J genes are TRBV9 and TRBJ2-2; the D is unclear. The CDR3 loop spans 16 amino acids. V was trimmed by 0 bases and J by 2 bases, leaving 11 bases between them. CDR1 and CDR2 (germline): SGDLS, YYNGEE. This chain's CDR3 is CASSVVGRPNTGELFF. The DNA for the CDR3 is TGTGCCAGCAGCGTAGTGGGTCGGCCTAACACCGGGGAGCTGTTTTTT.

The chain recombines TRBV18 with TRBJ2-5; 8 nucleotides align to TRBD1. Germline trimming cut 3 bases from V and 7 bases from J; bases unmatched to any gene: 4. The CDR3 extends over 13 amino acids. Germline loops: CDR1 KGHSH, CDR2 LQKENI. The CDR3 sequence: CASSPQQGGTQYF. The DNA for the CDR3 is TGTGCCAGCTCACCCCAACAGGGGGGGACCCAGTACTTC.

Only one count was recorded for this clone. The chain links TRBV5-1 to TRBJ2-5; the match to TRBD2 covers 11 bases. The CDR3 extends over 16 amino acids. The germline V gene has CDR1 SGHRS and CDR2 YFSETQ. With V trimmed by 3 bases and J by 5 bases, 9 bases remained unmatched. The CDR3: CASSSTSGRLRETQYF. CDR3 nucleotides: TGCGCCAGCAGCTCTACTAGCGGGAGATTACGTGAGACCCAGTACTTC.

V gene TRBV3-1 (or the pseudogene TRBV3-2) combines with J gene TRBJ1-6; D remains ambiguous. V lost 1 base to trimming and J lost 10 bases, with 8 bases between them. Germline-derived CDR1 and CDR2 are LGHDT and YNNKEL (reference sequence). The CDR3 covers 13 residues. The DNA of the CDR3 is TGTGCCAGCAGCCAAGGACTAAGGTCACCCCTCCACTTT. Residues: CASSQGLRSPLHF.

This rearrangement joins TRBV7-8 to TRBJ2-7; 7 nucleotides match TRBD1. J lost 3 bases, V lost 2 bases, and 13 bases had no gene match. The germline V gene has CDR1 SGHVS and CDR2 FQNEAQ. The CDR3 contains 17 residues. The CDR3 nucleotides read TGTGCCAGCAGCTTACGAGTAGCAGGGGGTAGGATCTACGAGCAGTACTTC. This codes for CASSLRVAGGRIYEQYF.

This sequence joins TRBV30 and TRBJ2-7; D might be TRBD1 or TRBD2, each matching 5 bases. This CDR3 comprises 13 residues. Germline CDR1 is GTSNPN and CDR2 is SVGIG (reference sequence). V was cut by 1 base and J by 6 bases, with 13 bases left in between. The CDR3 reads CAWSAGPRAEQYF. The CDR3 region has the DNA TGTGCCTGGAGTGCGGGGCCCCGGGCCGAGCAGTACTTC.

V and J are TRBV30 and TRBJ2-3; D possibly corresponds to TRBD1 (5 bases). The CDR3 has 13 residues. V lost 6 bases to trimming and J lost 8 bases, with 18 bases between them. Germline V gene data show CDR1 as GTSNPN and CDR2 as SVGIG (reference sequence). CDR3 region: CACVVQGIGTQYF. DNA for the CDR3: TGTGCCTGTGTGGTTCAGGGTATTGGTACGCAGTATTTT.

The CDR3 region has the DNA TGTGCCAGCAGCTTAAGTGATTCCTACGAGCAGTACTTC. Translating gives CASSLSDSYEQYF. This chain connects TRBV7-9 to TRBJ2-7; D unclear. Germline CDR1 and CDR2: SEHNR and FQNEAQ (reference sequence). The CDR3 runs to 13 residues. Trimming cost V 2 bases and J 1 base, with 6 bases left between them.

The chain is built from TRBV5-6 and TRBJ1-6, with D perhaps TRBD1 (6 bases). There are 15 residues in the CDR3. Germline lookup yields CDR1 SGHDT and CDR2 YYEEEE. V dropped 0 bases and J dropped 8 bases, with 12 bases sitting between them. The CDR3 DNA reads as TGTGCCAGCAGCTTGGGTGGGGGCTCGGATTCACCCCTCCACTTT. Residues: CASSLGGGSDSPLHF.

This clone was detected a few times. The CDR3 sequence: CATTGTEISYYGYTF. The CDR3 nucleotides read TGTGCCACCACCGGGACAGAAATTTCCTACTATGGCTACACCTTC. V gene TRBV6-4 combines with J gene TRBJ1-2, with 7 bases matching TRBD1. There are 15 residues in the CDR3. The V and J ends lost 10 bases and 3 bases, in that order; junction bases with no gene match: 14. From germline, CDR1 is MRHNA and CDR2 SNTAGT.

The V call is TRBV6-4, the J call TRBJ2-1, with a tentative D call TRBD2 (6 bases). The CDR3 is 15 amino acids. V shed 6 bases and J shed 4 bases, with 16 bases lying between them. Looked up from germline, CDR1 is MRHNA and CDR2 is SNTAGT. The CDR3 nucleotides read TGTGCCAGCAGCCGACTCGCGGGGACGTACAATGAGCAGTTCTTC. Translated, it gives CASSRLAGTYNEQFF.

The V gene is TRBV15, the J gene TRBJ1-2; D unclear. The CDR3 sequence is 13 residues long. Looked up from germline, CDR1 is LNHNV and CDR2 is YYDKDF (reference sequence). The V and J ends lost 0 bases and 14 bases respectively, with 16 bases between them. The CDR3 nucleotides read TGTGCCACCAGCAGAGAATCGGCGGGAGCTAGGACCTTC. The encoded protein is CATSRESAGARTF.

About this clone itself: Other DNA sequences in the sample encode the same CDR3. The chain has TRBV11-2 and TRBJ2-1; no definite D call. The CDR3 loop spans 13 amino acids. V was shortened by 1 base and J by 5 bases, with 6 bases between the two germline ends. The V gene's germline CDR1 is SGHAT and CDR2 FQNNGV. The CDR3 sequence is CASSLGLNNEQFF. CDR3 coding DNA: TGTGCCAGCAGCTTAGGACTTAACAATGAGCAGTTCTTC.

The J gene is TRBJ2-5, the V gene TRBV19, with TRBD2 identical over 11 bases. J gave up 5 bases and V 3 bases, and 11 bases lay outside the gene matches. This CDR3 is 17 amino acids long. Germline V gives CDR1 LNHDA, CDR2 SQIVND (reference sequence). This chain's CDR3 is CASSIVGSGRVGETQYF. The CDR3 DNA reads as TGTGCCAGTAGTATCGTCGGTAGCGGGAGGGTGGGGGAGACCCAGTACTTC.

This clone was observed a handful of times. This chain connects TRBV6-6 to TRBJ2-3, with 14 bases fitting TRBD2. The CDR3 loop spans 17 amino acids. Germline V CDR1 and CDR2: MNHNY, SVGAGI (reference sequence). V trimming: 5 bases; J trimming: 2 bases; junction bases outside the gene matches: 6. CDR3 sequence: CASSQWTSGRNTDTQYF. The CDR3 DNA follows: TGTGCCAGCAGTCAATGGACTAGCGGGAGGAACACAGATACGCAGTATTTT.

This chain links TRBV5-1 with TRBJ1-6; weak D call: TRBD1 (5 bases). Germline values: CDR1 SGHRS, CDR2 YFSETQ. The CDR3 sequence is 13 residues long. V lost 6 bases, J lost 5 bases, and 9 bases lay in between. The CDR3 is CASTKTDNSPLHF. CDR3 coding DNA: TGCGCCAGCACGAAGACAGATAATTCACCCCTCCACTTT.